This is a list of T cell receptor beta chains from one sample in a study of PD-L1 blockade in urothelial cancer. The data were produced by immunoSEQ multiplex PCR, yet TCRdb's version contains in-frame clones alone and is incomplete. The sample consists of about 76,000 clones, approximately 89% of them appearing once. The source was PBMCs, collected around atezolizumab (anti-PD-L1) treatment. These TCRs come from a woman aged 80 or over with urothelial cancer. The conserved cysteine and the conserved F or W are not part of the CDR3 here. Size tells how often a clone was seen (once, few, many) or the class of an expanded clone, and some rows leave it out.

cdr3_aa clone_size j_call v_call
ASRPRTGNSNQPQH once TRBJ1-5 TRBV27
ASSLYAGRSPYEQY few TRBJ2-7 TRBV27
ASSLVGLNSGNTIY - TRBJ1-3 TRBV7-8
ASSSTGGANEKLF - TRBJ1-4 TRBV6-1
ASSLSDRVGAF - TRBJ1-1 TRBV28
ASSPGGGNQPQH - TRBJ1-5 TRBV7-9
ASRGRANEQY - TRBJ2-7 TRBV6-1
ASTSGVAGDTGELF - TRBJ2-2 TRBV28
ASTKPDGEETQY - TRBJ2-5 TRBV9
ASSRASGDEAF - TRBJ1-1 TRBV18
ASRMLGGLAGDEQF - TRBJ2-1 TRBV6-4
ASSASPGQDSGNTIY - TRBJ1-3 TRBV9
ASSLEGDRTDTQY - TRBJ2-3 TRBV5-1
ASSVTGTSVYNEQF - TRBJ2-1 TRBV28
ASSVASAGELF - TRBJ2-2 TRBV9
ASSLFRGGTGELF once TRBJ2-2 TRBV27
ATPLNANTEAF - TRBJ1-1 TRBV28
ASSAEWGVGTEAF - TRBJ1-1 TRBV6-1
ASSPRTIGDTEAF once TRBJ1-1 TRBV11-2
ASQQGTGNTIY - TRBJ1-3 TRBV18
ASRGGVRVNTEAF - TRBJ1-1 TRBV19
ASSPSVPASGEQF - TRBJ2-1 TRBV18
ASSPYNEQF few TRBJ2-1 TRBV7-2
ASSPDSIRAF - TRBJ1-1 TRBV28
ASSSAGAIIGELF - TRBJ2-2 TRBV7-2
ASSSQGGAYNEQF - TRBJ2-1 TRBV9
ASSPSKGGTEAF - TRBJ1-1 TRBV18
ASSGSLGGYEQF - TRBJ2-1 TRBV2